The following is a T cell receptor (beta chain) sequence with its context. Its antigen is still unknown. The CDR3 length is 16 residues. Trimming cost V 0 bases and J 2 bases, with 14 bases left between them. Germline V CDR1 and CDR2: SGDLS, YYNGEE. The data were obtained in a study of cytomegalovirus exposure and HLA in healthy donors. Whole-study results and caveats: Some V segments, TRBV6-2 and TRBV6-3 among them, were indistinguishable and were therefore excluded. TCR beta sequences reportedly predicted the HLA-A and HLA-B alleles of most subjects accurately.

The PCR was carried out with 60 Vbeta primers and 13 Jbeta primers. Sequencing was performed with immunoSEQ multiplex PCR; in TCRdb, only in-frame clones are kept and a portion is missing. In the table there are about 180,000 clones, over 75% of which are singletons. Sequenced input: PBMCs. The clonotype was recovered from a man aged 35 to 55 in good health and CMV-seropositive. This sequence joins TRBV9 and TRBJ2-5; D is possibly TRBD2 (6 bases). The CDR3: CASSVVVGSGQETQYF. CDR3 bases: TGTGCCAGCAGCGTAGTAGTGGGTAGCGGACAAGAGACCCAGTACTTC.